The 19 T cell receptor beta chains in this list originate from one sample, sequenced in a study of spatial heterogeneity in lung cancer. Time point given: blood at routine non-recurrence follow-up after resection. From the 5' RACE reads, TCRdb called clonotypes with MiXCR, one entry per CDR3 protein. Of about 32,000 distinct CDR3 sequences listed, 8.5% to 12% were seen once; the top ten hold 25% to 35%. This material consisted of PBMCs, taken at follow-up. All receptors derive from a female donor with early-stage non-small cell lung cancer.

This clonotype came up many times. This chain uses TRBV2 with TRBJ1-1, with unresolved D. V shed 5 bases and J shed 1 base, with 5 bases lying between them. The CDR3 sequence is 12 residues long. The germline CDR1 and CDR2 sequences are SNHLY and FYNNEI. The DNA of the CDR3 is TGTGCCAGCAGTATCGGGAACACTGAAGCTTTCTTT. This sequence encodes CASSIGNTEAFF.

The chain joins TRBV28 to TRBJ1-2, with D maybe TRBD1 (6 bases). CDR1 MDHEN and CDR2 SYDVKM come from the germline V gene. The CDR3 runs 14 residues. Trimming removed 2 bases at V and 8 bases at J, with 15 bases between. CDR3 loop: CASSLLWDKKGYTF. Here the CDR3 DNA reads TGTGCCAGCAGTTTACTTTGGGACAAGAAAGGCTACACCTTC.

Ten or more counts support this clonotype. The V and J genes are TRBV28 and TRBJ2-5, with D unclear. CDR3 size: 14 residues. The germline V gene encodes CDR1 MDHEN and CDR2 SYDVKM. Trimming removed 1 base from V and 1 base from J, with 7 bases in between. CDR3 amino acids: CASSLLDPQETQYF. As DNA, the CDR3 is TGTGCCAGCAGTTTATTAGATCCCCAAGAGACCCAGTACTTC. Together with reference TRBV28 and TRBJ2-5, the CDR3 gives the full variable domain: DVKVTQSSRYLVKRTGEKVFLECVQDMDHENMFWYRQDPGLGLRLIYFSYDVKMKEKGDIPEGYSVSREKKERFSLILESASTNQTSMYLCASSLLDPQETQYFGPGTRLLVL.

This clonotype has at least ten counts. This rearrangement joins TRBV5-1 to TRBJ1-3; TRBD1 matches 9 bases. The V gene's germline CDR1 is SGHRS and CDR2 YFSETQ. With V trimmed by 10 bases and J by 0 bases, 17 bases remained unmatched. This CDR3 contains 18 residues. The DNA of the CDR3 is TGCGCCCCGGTCATCGAGGGACAGGGTCCTTACTCTGGAAACACCATATATTTT. This translates into CAPVIEGQGPYSGNTIYF.

The chain joins TRBV20-1 to TRBJ1-2; D is unresolved. The V end lost 7 bases, the J end lost 8 bases, and 20 bases lay between the germline ends. The CDR3 totals 13 residues. CDR1 is DFQATT, CDR2 SNEGSKA, per germline (reference sequence). CDR3 bases: TGCAGTGTCATTCCCTACGGGGAAATGGGCTACACCTTC. This gives the protein CSVIPYGEMGYTF.

There are a few counts of this clonotype. The rearrangement links TRBV2 to TRBJ1-5, with TRBD1 matching over 8 bases. V lost 0 bases to trimming and J lost 5 bases; unmatched junction nucleotides: 9. The CDR3 is 17 residues long. CDR1 and CDR2 (germline): SNHLY, FYNNEI. CDR3 sequence (DNA): TGTGCCAGCAGTGAAGCGCTATCGGACAGGGAAGATCAGCCCCAGCATTTT. Amino acids: CASSEALSDREDQPQHF.

The rearrangement joins TRBV28 to TRBJ2-7, with 8 positions matching TRBD1. The CDR3 is 15 residues long. J gave up 1 base and V 8 bases, and 10 bases lay outside the gene matches. CDR1 is MDHEN, CDR2 SYDVKM, per germline. The CDR3 spells CASAYRGSFSYEQYF. The CDR3 coding sequence is TGTGCCAGCGCCTACAGGGGGTCCTTTTCCTACGAGCAGTACTTC.

A few counts support this clonotype. DNA of the CDR3: TGTGCCAGCAGCACCACAGGGGGCAGGGAGCAGTACTTC. Amino acid sequence: CASSTTGGREQYF. V usage is TRBV11-2 and J usage is TRBJ2-7, with 9 positions matching TRBD1. Germline V gene data show CDR1 as SGHAT and CDR2 as FQNNGV. The CDR3 is 13 residues long. With V trimmed by 5 bases and J by 7 bases, 6 bases remained unmatched.

As to this clonotype: A read error may be the cause here, since a much bigger clone is one base away. The CDR3 loop reads CASSMWGRQGLNYGYTF. The CDR3 DNA follows: TGTGCCAGTAGTATGTGGGGAAGACAGGGATTAAACTATGGCTACACCTTC. This sequence joins TRBV19 and TRBJ1-2, with 7 positions matching TRBD1. The germline V gene has CDR1 LNHDA and CDR2 SQIVND (reference sequence). Trimming cost V 3 bases and J 2 bases; bases outside gene matches: 12. The CDR3 is 17 residues long.

This clonotype has only a few counts. V and J are TRBV11-2 and TRBJ1-2; TRBD1 agrees at 8 bases. Germline V gives CDR1 SGHAT, CDR2 FQNNGV. J was trimmed by 4 bases and V by 0 bases; bases with no gene match: 1. The CDR3 covers 14 residues. The DNA of the CDR3 is TGTGCCAGCAGCTTAGAGACAGGGGTCTATGGCTACACCTTC. This codes for CASSLETGVYGYTF.

In this sample, this clonotype turned up many times. This chain connects TRBV7-2 to TRBJ2-3; D is perhaps TRBD2 (6 bases). V was shortened by 2 bases and J by 5 bases, with 11 bases between the two germline ends. Per the germline V gene, CDR1 is SGHTA and CDR2 is FQGNSA. This CDR3 has 14 amino acids. The DNA of the CDR3 is TGTGCCAGCAGCTTAACTCCCGGGGGAGATACGCAGTATTTT. This sequence encodes CASSLTPGGDTQYF.

J is TRBJ2-3 and V is TRBV4-2; 9 bases are a match to TRBD2. The CDR3 runs to 15 residues. Germline trimming cut 4 bases from V and 5 bases from J; bases unmatched to any gene: 7. The germline gives CDR1 LGHNA, CDR2 YNFKEQ. The CDR3 spells CASSPVSGGQDTQYF. The DNA of the CDR3 is TGTGCCAGCAGCCCGGTGAGCGGGGGGCAAGATACGCAGTATTTT.

This clonotype was counted ten times or more. CDR3 DNA: TGCAGTGGGAACGGTGATTATGGCTACACCTTC. Translating gives CSGNGDYGYTF. The V call is TRBV20-1, the J call TRBJ1-2; D remains unclear. Trimming stripped 7 bases from V and 5 bases from J, with 11 bases between. The CDR3 totals 11 residues. Per germline, CDR1 DFQATT and CDR2 SNEGSKA (reference sequence).

This clonotype has ten or more counts. The chain links TRBV2 to TRBJ1-6; 9 nucleotides align to TRBD1. This CDR3 is built from 17 residues. The germline V gene encodes CDR1 SNHLY and CDR2 FYNNEI. With V trimmed by 1 base and J by 8 bases, 9 bases remained unmatched. CDR3 in DNA: TGTGCCAGCAGTGAAGGGGGACAGGGTTTAAGAGATTCACCCCTCCACTTT. Translating gives CASSEGGQGLRDSPLHF.

This clonotype was seen ten or more times. This chain uses TRBV12-3 or TRBV12-4 with TRBJ2-2, with TRBD2 identical over 16 bases. This CDR3 has 16 residues. V gave up 3 bases and J gave up 6 bases; unmatched junction bases: 1. The CDR3 region is CASSLGLAGGPGELFF. The DNA of the CDR3 is TGTGCCAGCAGTTTGGGACTAGCGGGGGGGCCCGGGGAGCTGTTTTTT.

This chain joins TRBV4-3 and TRBJ1-4; D is ambiguous. The germline V gene encodes CDR1 LGHNA and CDR2 YSLEER. The CDR3 has 14 amino acids. V lost 5 bases and J 4 bases, leaving 11 bases between the germline ends. The CDR3 reads CASSSRSLNEKLFF. CDR3 bases: TGCGCCAGCAGCTCCCGCAGTCTTAATGAAAAACTGTTTTTT.

Ten or more counts support this clonotype. This sequence joins TRBV6-5 and TRBJ1-6; D is undetermined. Trimming removed 2 bases from V and 7 bases from J, with 3 bases in between. CDR3 size: 12 residues. The V gene's germline CDR1 is MNHEY and CDR2 SVGAGI. DNA for the CDR3: TGTGCCAGCAGTTACGGGAATTCACCCCTCCACTTT. It specifies CASSYGNSPLHF.

This sequence joins TRBV29-1 and TRBJ2-1; perhaps TRBD2 as D (6 bases). Deletions cut 3 bases from V and 4 bases from J, with 16 bases between. The CDR3 spans 15 residues. Per germline, CDR1 SQVTM and CDR2 ANQGSEA. The CDR3 here is CSVDSGLKYYNEQFF. The CDR3 DNA reads TGCAGCGTTGATTCGGGACTGAAGTATTACAATGAGCAGTTCTTC.

This clonotype was seen at least ten times. V and J are TRBV9 and TRBJ1-1, with a weak D call TRBD1 (6 bases). The V gene lost 4 bases and the J gene lost 11 bases, with 18 bases spanning the gap. The CDR3 totals 13 residues. From germline, CDR1 is SGDLS and CDR2 YYNGEE. Written as DNA, the CDR3 is TGTGCCAGCAGCCCCGGAGGGGGGCCGGAGGCTTTCTTT. Protein: CASSPGGGPEAFF. The entire variable domain, with the rest obtained from reference TRBV9 and TRBJ1-1, is as follows: DSGVTQTPKHLITATGQRVTLRCSPRSGDLSVYWYQQSLDQGLQFLIQYYNGEERAKGNILERFSAQQFPDLHSELNLSSLELGDSALYFCASSPGGGPEAFFGQGTRLTVV.